Below, 8 T cell receptor beta chains from the same sample are listed, as sequenced in a study of T cell changes during pregnancy in multiple sclerosis. The data were produced by immunoSEQ multiplex PCR, yet TCRdb's version contains in-frame clones alone and is incomplete. The repertoire consists of tens of thousands of clones, with about 92% occurring once and the leading ten covering approximately 0.6%. The sample in question was CD4+ T cells from peripheral blood mononuclear cells, obtained after pregnancy. Receptor source: a female donor with multiple sclerosis, enrolled in a pregnancy study.

V and J are TRBV2 and TRBJ1-6; D not resolved. CDR3 length equals 12 residues. CDR1 is SNHLY, CDR2 FYNNEI, per germline. The V end was cut by 5 bases, the J end by 9 bases, with 8 bases between. The CDR3 reads CASSSWSSPLHF. The CDR3 nucleotides are TGTGCCAGCAGTTCCTGGAGTTCACCCCTCCACTTT.

The V call is TRBV7-2, the J call TRBJ1-3; 9 nucleotides agree with TRBD1. V trimming: 4 bases; J trimming: 8 bases; junction bases outside the gene matches: 6. Germline CDR1 SGHTA, CDR2 FQGNSA. This CDR3 has 14 amino acids. This chain's CDR3 is CASSSDRGSDTIYF. The CDR3 DNA is TGTGCCAGCAGCTCAGACAGGGGGTCAGACACCATATATTTT.

The CDR3 DNA reads TGTGCCAGCAGCTTATCAGGGTCTGGTCTGATTCGAACCCTCCACTTT. Translated, it gives CASSLSGSGLIRTLHF. V usage is TRBV7-2 and J usage is TRBJ1-6, with D possibly TRBD1 on 5 matching bases. The CDR3 is 16 residues long. Trimming left V 2 bases short and J 14 bases short, with 22 bases between. Germline V lookup: CDR1 SGHTA, CDR2 FQGNSA. The variable domain in full, completed from reference TRBV7-2 and TRBJ1-6, reads GAGVSQSPSNKVTEKGKDVELRCDPISGHTALYWYRQSLGQGLEFLIYFQGNSAPDKSGLPSDRFSAERTGGSVSTLTIQRTQQEDSAVYLCASSLSGSGLIRTLHFGNGTRLTVT.

The chain carries TRBV4-2 and TRBJ2-5; D remains unclear. The V end was cut by 1 base, the J end by 5 bases, with 14 bases between. The CDR3 is made up of 15 amino acids. Per the germline V gene, CDR1 is LGHNA and CDR2 is YNFKEQ. The CDR3 sequence is CASSQVEAYGETQYF. CDR3 in DNA: TGTGCCAGCAGCCAAGTCGAAGCGTATGGGGAGACCCAGTACTTC.

The chain uses TRBV9 and TRBJ2-7; D perhaps matches TRBD2 (6 bases). The CDR3 loop spans 15 amino acids. Germline CDR1 SGDLS, CDR2 YYNGEE. V was pared by 0 bases and J by 3 bases, with 13 bases between. This chain's CDR3 is CASSVAGGVGYEQYF. DNA of the CDR3: TGTGCCAGCAGCGTAGCAGGAGGGGTCGGCTACGAGCAGTACTTC.

The V and J genes are TRBV6-5 and TRBJ1-1, with 7 bases fitting TRBD1. Germline lookup yields CDR1 MNHEY and CDR2 SVGAGI. Germline trimming cut 0 bases from V and 1 base from J; bases unmatched to any gene: 5. This CDR3 comprises 16 residues. CDR3 bases: TGTGCCAGCAGTTACTCTCTCGGGACAGCGAACACTGAAGCTTTCTTT. It encodes CASSYSLGTANTEAFF.

V is TRBV7-9 and J is TRBJ2-2, with a tentative D call TRBD1 (6 bases). This CDR3 region has 15 residues. CDR1 and CDR2 (germline): SEHNR, FQNEAQ (reference sequence). Trimming left V 5 bases short and J 1 base short, with 11 bases between. The CDR3 region has the DNA TGTGCCAGCAGCCTTCTAGGGGGGAACACCGGGGAGCTGTTTTTT. Residues: CASSLLGGNTGELFF. Using reference TRBV7-9 and TRBJ2-2 for the parts outside the CDR3, the full variable domain is DTGVSQNPRHKITKRGQNVTFRCDPISEHNRLYWYRQTLGQGPEFLTYFQNEAQLEKSRLLSDRFSAERPKGSFSTLEIQRTEQGDSAMYLCASSLLGGNTGELFFGEGSRLTVL.

J is TRBJ2-5 and V is TRBV10-2; D unclear. Trimming shortened V by 0 bases and J by 8 bases, and 7 bases separated the two germline ends. The CDR3 sequence is 12 residues long. Germline CDR1 and CDR2: WSHSY and SAAADI. In DNA, the CDR3 is TGCGCCAGCAGTGAGTCGACTCCCACCCAGTACTTC. This sequence encodes CASSESTPTQYF.